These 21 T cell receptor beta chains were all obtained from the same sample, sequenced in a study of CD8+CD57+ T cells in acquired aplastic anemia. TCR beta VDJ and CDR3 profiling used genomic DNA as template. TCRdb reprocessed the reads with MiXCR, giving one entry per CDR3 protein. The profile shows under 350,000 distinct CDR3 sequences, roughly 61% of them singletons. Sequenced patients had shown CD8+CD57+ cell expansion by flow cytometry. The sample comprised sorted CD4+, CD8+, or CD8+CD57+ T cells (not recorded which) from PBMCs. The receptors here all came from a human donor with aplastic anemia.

CDR3 in amino acids: CASSLTSPARVQETQYF. The CDR3 DNA sequence: TGTGCCAGCAGCTTGACCTCGCCAGCACGAGTGCAAGAGACCCAGTACTTC. The gene calls are TRBV7-9 and TRBJ2-5, with D hard to call. Germline V gene data show CDR1 as SEHNR and CDR2 as FQNEAQ (reference sequence). V lost 3 bases, J lost 2 bases, and 19 bases lay in between. The CDR3 is made up of 17 amino acids.

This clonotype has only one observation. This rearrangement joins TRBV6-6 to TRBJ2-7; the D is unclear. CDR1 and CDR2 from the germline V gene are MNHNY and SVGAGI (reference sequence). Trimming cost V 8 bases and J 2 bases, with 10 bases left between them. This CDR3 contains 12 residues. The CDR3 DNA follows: TGTGCCAGCCGGACCGCTACCTACGAGCAGTACTTC. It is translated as CASRTATYEQYF.

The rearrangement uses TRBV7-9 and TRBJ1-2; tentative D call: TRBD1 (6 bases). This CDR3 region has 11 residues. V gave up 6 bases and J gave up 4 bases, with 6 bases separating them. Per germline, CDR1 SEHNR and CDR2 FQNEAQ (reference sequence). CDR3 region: CASRDSYGYTF. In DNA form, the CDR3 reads TGTGCCAGCAGGGACAGCTATGGCTACACCTTC.

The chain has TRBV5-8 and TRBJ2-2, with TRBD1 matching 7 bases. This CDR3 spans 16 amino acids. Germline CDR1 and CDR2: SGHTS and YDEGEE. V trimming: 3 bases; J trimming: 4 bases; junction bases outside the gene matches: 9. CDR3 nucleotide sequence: TGTGCCAGCAGCTCCGAAATAGGACAGGCCACCGGGGAGCTGTTTTTT. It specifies CASSSEIGQATGELFF.

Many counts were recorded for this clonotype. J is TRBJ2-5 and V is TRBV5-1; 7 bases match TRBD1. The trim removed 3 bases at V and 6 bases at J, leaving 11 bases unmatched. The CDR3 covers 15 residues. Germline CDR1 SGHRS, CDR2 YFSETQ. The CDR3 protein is CASSSPFEGAKTQYF. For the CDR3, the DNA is TGCGCCAGCAGCTCGCCGTTCGAGGGGGCGAAGACCCAGTACTTC.

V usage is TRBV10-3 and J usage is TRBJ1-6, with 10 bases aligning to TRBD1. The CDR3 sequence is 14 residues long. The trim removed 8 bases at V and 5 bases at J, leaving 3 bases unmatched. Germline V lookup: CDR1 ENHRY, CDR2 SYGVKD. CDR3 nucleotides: TGTGCCATCGGCGGGACAGGGGATAATTCACCCCTCCACTTT. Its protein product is CAIGGTGDNSPLHF.

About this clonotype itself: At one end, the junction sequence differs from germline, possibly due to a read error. CDR3 DNA: TGTGCCGGCAGCTTGGCCCCCTACCAAGAGACCCAGTACTTC. Protein sequence: CAGSLAPYQETQYF. This sequence joins TRBV2 and TRBJ2-5; D is undetermined. Per the germline V gene, CDR1 is SNHLY and CDR2 is FYNNEI. CDR3 size: 14 residues.

The CDR3 DNA reads as TGTGCCACCAGTGATAAGGACAGGGTTCAGCCCCAGCATTTT. This translates into CATSDKDRVQPQHF. The chain links TRBV24-1 to TRBJ1-5, with TRBD1 matching 8 bases. Germline V lookup: CDR1 KGHDR, CDR2 SFDVKD. V lost 3 bases to trimming and J lost 6 bases; unmatched junction nucleotides: 3. The CDR3 length is 14 residues.

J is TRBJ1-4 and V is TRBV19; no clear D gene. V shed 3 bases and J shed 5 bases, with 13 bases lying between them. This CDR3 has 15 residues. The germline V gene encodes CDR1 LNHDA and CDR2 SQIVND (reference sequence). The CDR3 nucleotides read TGTGCCAGTAGTATTTACGGGAGTCTCAATGAAAAACTGTTTTTT. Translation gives CASSIYGSLNEKLFF.

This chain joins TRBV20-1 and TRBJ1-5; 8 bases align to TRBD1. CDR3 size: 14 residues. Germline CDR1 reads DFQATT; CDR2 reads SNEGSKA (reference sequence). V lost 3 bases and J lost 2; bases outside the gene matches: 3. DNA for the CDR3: TGCAGTGCTAGTAGACAGGGGCGCAATCAGCCCCAGCATTTT. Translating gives CSASRQGRNQPQHF.

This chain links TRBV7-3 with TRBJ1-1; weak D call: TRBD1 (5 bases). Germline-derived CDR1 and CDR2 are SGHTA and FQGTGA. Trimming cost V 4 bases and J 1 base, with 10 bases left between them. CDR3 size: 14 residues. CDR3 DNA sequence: TGTGCCAGCAGCTCGGGACCGACGAACACTGAAGCTTTCTTT. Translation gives CASSSGPTNTEAFF.

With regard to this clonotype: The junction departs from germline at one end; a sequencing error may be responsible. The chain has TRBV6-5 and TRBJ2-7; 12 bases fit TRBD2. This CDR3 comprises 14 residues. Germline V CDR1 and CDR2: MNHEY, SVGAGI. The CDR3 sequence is CASSDSTSGSEQYF. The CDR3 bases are TGTGCCAGCAGTGACTCGACTAGCGGGAGCGAGCAGTACTTC.

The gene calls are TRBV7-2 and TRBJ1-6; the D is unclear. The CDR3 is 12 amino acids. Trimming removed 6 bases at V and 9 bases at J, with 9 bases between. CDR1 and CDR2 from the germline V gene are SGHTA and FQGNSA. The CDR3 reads CASRTYVSPLHF. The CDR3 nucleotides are TGTGCCAGCAGGACGTATGTTTCACCCCTCCACTTT.

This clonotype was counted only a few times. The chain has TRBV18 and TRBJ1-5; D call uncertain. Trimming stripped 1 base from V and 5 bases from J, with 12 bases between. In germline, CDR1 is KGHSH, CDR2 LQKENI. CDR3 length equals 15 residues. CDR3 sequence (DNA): TGTGCCAGCTCACCACAGGGCGGTGCCTATCAGCCCCAGCATTTT. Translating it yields CASSPQGGAYQPQHF.

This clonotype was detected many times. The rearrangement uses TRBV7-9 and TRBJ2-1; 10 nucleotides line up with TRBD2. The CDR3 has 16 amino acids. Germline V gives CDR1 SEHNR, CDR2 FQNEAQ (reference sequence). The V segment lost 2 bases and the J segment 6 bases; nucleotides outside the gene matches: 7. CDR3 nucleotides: TGTGCCAGCAGCTTACTAGCGGGAGAATTTTTCAATGAGCAGTTCTTC. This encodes CASSLLAGEFFNEQFF.

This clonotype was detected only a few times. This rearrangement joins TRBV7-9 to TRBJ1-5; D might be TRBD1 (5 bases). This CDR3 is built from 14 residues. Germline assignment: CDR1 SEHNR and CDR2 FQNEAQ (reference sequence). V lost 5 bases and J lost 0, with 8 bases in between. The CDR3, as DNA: TGTGCCAGCAGCCCCCAGGGTAGCAATCAGCCCCAGCATTTT. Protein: CASSPQGSNQPQHF.

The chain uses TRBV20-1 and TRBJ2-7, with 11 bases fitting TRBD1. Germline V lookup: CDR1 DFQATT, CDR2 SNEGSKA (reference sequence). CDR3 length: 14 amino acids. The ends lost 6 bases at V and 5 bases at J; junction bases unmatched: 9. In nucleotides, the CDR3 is TGCAGTGCGAGGACAGGGGGCCATAGGGACGAGCAGTACTTC. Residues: CSARTGGHRDEQYF.

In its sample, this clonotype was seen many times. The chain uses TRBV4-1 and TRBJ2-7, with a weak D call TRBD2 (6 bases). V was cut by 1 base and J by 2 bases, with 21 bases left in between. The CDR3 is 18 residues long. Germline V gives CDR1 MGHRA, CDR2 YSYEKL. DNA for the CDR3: TGCGCCAGCAGCCAAGTATCAGTTAGGCTAGCGTCCGCCTACGAGCAGTACTTC. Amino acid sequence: CASSQVSVRLASAYEQYF.

In DNA, the CDR3 is TGTGCCATCAGTGAACTCTACGAGCAGTACTTC. Translating it yields CAISELYEQYF. The chain recombines TRBV10-3 with TRBJ2-7, with unresolved D. V was shortened by 3 bases and J by 3 bases, with 3 bases between the two germline ends. The CDR3 is 11 amino acids. CDR1 and CDR2 (germline): ENHRY, SYGVKD.

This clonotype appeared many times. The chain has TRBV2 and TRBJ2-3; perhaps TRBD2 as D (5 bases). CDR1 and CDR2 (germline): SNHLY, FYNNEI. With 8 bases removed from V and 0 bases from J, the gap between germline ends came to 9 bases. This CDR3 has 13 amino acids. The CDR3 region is CASAGKSTDTQYF. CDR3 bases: TGTGCCAGCGCCGGGAAGAGCACAGATACGCAGTATTTT. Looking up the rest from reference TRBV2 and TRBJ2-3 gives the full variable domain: EPEVTQTPSHQVTQMGQEVILRCVPISNHLYFYWYRQILGQKVEFLVSFYNNEISEKSEIFDDQFSVERPDGSNFTLKIRSTKLEDSAMYFCASAGKSTDTQYFGPGTRLTVL.

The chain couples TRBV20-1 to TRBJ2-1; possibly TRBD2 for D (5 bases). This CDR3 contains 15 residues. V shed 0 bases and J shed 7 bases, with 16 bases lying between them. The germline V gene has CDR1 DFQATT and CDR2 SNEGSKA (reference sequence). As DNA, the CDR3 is TGCAGTGCTAGAGATCTGGTACTAGATAGAAATGAGCAGTTCTTC. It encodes CSARDLVLDRNEQFF.